Sequencing of this TCR beta chain was carried out in a study of spatial heterogeneity in lung cancer. Study-level information: Samples were donated by 72 untreated early-stage non-small cell lung cancer patients. Follow-up PBMC specimens underwent sequencing when available; their median timing was around 2 years after resection.

This clonotype was detected a few times. The time point was: blood at routine non-recurrence follow-up after resection. Unsorted whole RNA of tumor, nontumor lung or frozen PBMC was sequenced. TCRdb called the 5' RACE reads again in MiXCR, with one record for every CDR3 protein. Of about 19,000 distinct CDR3 sequences detected, about 9.1% appear once; the ten largest clones hold roughly a third. There are 13 residues in the CDR3. The V gene's germline CDR1 is SGHTA and CDR2 FQGNSA. Deletions cut 4 bases from V and 5 bases from J, with 9 bases between. The V gene is TRBV7-2, the J gene TRBJ1-5; D perhaps matches TRBD1 (5 bases). The starting material was PBMCs, obtained at follow-up. This clonotype was obtained from a female donor with early-stage non-small cell lung cancer. CDR3 loop: CASSSWGYQPQHF. The CDR3 DNA sequence: TGTGCCAGCAGCTCCTGGGGCTATCAGCCCCAGCATTTT.